The subject of this entry is one T cell receptor (beta chain). What it binds is not known. A quantity of about 0.5 to 1 ug RNA underwent reverse transcription using random hexamers. TCRdb fed the immunoSEQ multiplex PCR reads into MiXCR, producing one record per CDR3 protein. Of about 75,000 distinct CDR3 sequences in the sample, approximately 94% were seen once. Per the germline V gene, CDR1 is SGHRS and CDR2 is YFSETQ. CDR3 length: 11 amino acids. V dropped 4 bases and J dropped 8 bases, with 9 bases sitting between them. The data stem from a study of CD8 T cells in Susac syndrome. Study details: Clinical remission applied to under 10 sequenced Susac syndrome patients, and six had active disease. The Susac syndrome patients were therapy-naive, on corticosteroids, or on intravenous immunoglobulin alone at blood draw. Whole-study findings and limits: In total CD8+ repertoires, some 17 Susac-specific public clones were found, and in CD8+ TEMRA repertoires, roughly five were found.

V is TRBV5-1 and J is TRBJ1-1; possible D gene TRBD1, 6 bases. The sequence derives from a human donor with Susac syndrome. Sample: CD8+ T cells from PBMCs. The CDR3, as DNA: TGCGCCAGCAGCGGTACAGGGGAAGCTTTCTTT. It translates to CASSGTGEAFF.